This T cell receptor beta chain derives from a study of T cells after yellow fever vaccination. Looking at the study overall: With SMART-Seq v4 Ultra Low Input, the fractions containing low cell numbers were prepared. Study conclusions and caveats: It was a weaker secondary response, yet one that peaked faster, at day 5 versus 15.

V lost 5 bases and J lost 8, with 12 bases in between. The CDR3 has 13 residues. Germline V CDR1 and CDR2: SGHAT, FQNNGV. This clonotype occurred a few times. Its target is not known. TCRdb re-derived calls from the 5' RACE reads in MiXCR, one entry per CDR3 protein. The sample holds hundreds of thousands of distinct CDR3 sequences, about 12% seen once. This specimen was PBMCs, taken on the day of the yellow fever booster vaccination. The TCR sequence derives from a man aged 25 to 45 who received the YFV17D yellow fever vaccine. V and J are TRBV11-2 and TRBJ1-4; no clear D. The CDR3 region is CASSLDKGEKLFF. CDR3 coding DNA: TGTGCCAGCAGCCTCGACAAAGGGGAAAAACTGTTTTTT.